A selection of T cell receptor beta chains follows, all from one sample in a study of CD8+ T cells in alopecia areata. Data came from immunoSEQ multiplex PCR; TCRdb stores just in-frame clones and leaves some out. In the table there are about 140,000 clones, around 86% of which are singletons. This material consisted of CD8+ T cells sorted from blood, taken at week 4, from a patient treated with tofacitinib. These receptors came from a human donor with alopecia areata. The CDR3 runs from the conserved cysteine through the conserved F or W. The D gene is left open where the match is weak. Some rows mark clone size as missing; the rest say once, few, many or name a class of expanded clone.

>.|.|TRBJ2-1|TRBV25-1
TGTGCCAGCAGTGAATCTACGCACTCCTACAATGAGCAGTTCTTC
CASSESTHSYNEQFF
>.|.|TRBJ1-2|TRBV19
TGTGCCAGTAGTATCGTTCCGAACGATGGCTACACCTTC
CASSIVPNDGYTF
>.|.|TRBJ1-1|TRBV29-1
TGCAGCGTTGTAGGGGCTACGAACACTGAAGCTTTCTTT
CSVVGATNTEAFF
>.|.|TRBJ1-5|TRBV27
TGTGCCAGCAGTTTTGAGGCTAGTCAGCCCCAGCATTTT
CASSFEASQPQHF
>.|.|TRBJ2-4|TRBV13
TGTGCCAGCAGCCGCCGGGACGGCAAAAACATTCAGTACTTC
CASSRRDGKNIQYF
>.|.|TRBJ2-2|TRBV2
TGTGCCAGCAGTGGACTAGGGGGGGAGCTGTTTTTT
CASSGLGGELFF
>TRBD1|.|TRBJ1-2|TRBV29-1
TGCAGCGCCGACAGGGACTATGGCTACACCTTC
CSADRDYGYTF
>TRBD1|.|TRBJ1-2|TRBV30
TGTGCCTGGAGTGTCGGAACAGGGGGCTATTATGGCTACACCTTC
CAWSVGTGGYYGYTF
>TRBD1|once|TRBJ2-2|TRBV7-8
TGTGCCAGCAGCTTAGCGGCCCGGACAGGATCGAACACCGGGGAGCTGTTTTTT
CASSLAARTGSNTGELFF
>.|.|TRBJ2-7|TRBV27
TGTGCCAGCAGTCTCTCCGGCGGCTACGAGCAGTACTTC
CASSLSGGYEQYF
>.|.|TRBJ2-7|TRBV7-8
TGTGCCAGCAGCCGCGAAGGGGTCCACGAGCAGTACTTC
CASSREGVHEQYF
>TRBD1|.|TRBJ2-7|TRBV10-3
TGTGCCATCAGTGAACTCGGGACAGGGGAGGTAGAGCAGTACTTC
CAISELGTGEVEQYF
>.|.|TRBJ2-7|TRBV5-4
TGTGCCAGCAGCTTGAGAGGGACCTCCTACGGGCAGTACTTC
CASSLRGTSYGQYF
>.|.|TRBJ2-7|TRBV2
TGTGCCAGCAGTGAAGAGGCCGCAGGGGCCTTGTACGAGCAGTACTTC
CASSEEAAGALYEQYF
>TRBD2|.|TRBJ2-7|TRBV30
TGTGCCTGGACGTGGCGGGGGAGCTCCTACGAGCAGTACTTC
CAWTWRGSSYEQYF
>.|.|TRBJ2-2|TRBV30
TGTGCCTGGATGGGGACTTTGGAGGCCGGGGAGCTGTTTTTT
CAWMGTLEAGELFF
>TRBD2|.|TRBJ2-1|TRBV25-1
TGTGCCAGCAGTGATCAAAAGCGGGAGAGGTCCTACAATGAGCAGTTCTTC
CASSDQKRERSYNEQFF
>.|.|TRBJ2-7|TRBV29-1
TGCAGCGTTGAAAAGGAAACAGGCGATTACGAGCAGTACTTC
CSVEKETGDYEQYF